A selection of T cell receptor beta chains follows, all from one sample in a study of cytomegalovirus exposure and HLA in healthy donors. TCRdb keeps only in-frame clones here, not all; method: immunoSEQ multiplex PCR. The sample consists of more than 110,000 clones, just under 85% of them appearing once. Source material: PBMCs. The receptor source for this set is a woman in her twenties or thirties in good health and CMV-seronegative. Each CDR3 is given with its conserved first and last residue. The order of the fields is clone size, J gene, V gene, D gene, CDR3 length, CDR3 DNA, CDR3 protein. The D gene is left open where the match is weak. Clone sizes are given selectively: once, few, many, or a class where the clone is expanded.

>.|TRBJ1-2|TRBV7-9|.|14
TGTGCCAGCAGCTTAGGGGGTCAGGGGTCTGGCTACACCTTC
CASSLGGQGSGYTF
>.|TRBJ2-5|TRBV6-6|TRBD1|12
TGTGCCAGCACCGGGACAGAAGAGACCCAGTACTTC
CASTGTEETQYF
>.|TRBJ1-2|TRBV5-4|TRBD1|15
TGTGCCAGCAGCGCCAAGGACAGGGCTGCCTATGGCTACACCTTC
CASSAKDRAAYGYTF
>once|TRBJ1-1|TRBV5-1|TRBD1|16
TGCGCCAGCAGCTTATCCCCAGGGGGCGTGGGGACTGAAGCTTTCTTT
CASSLSPGGVGTEAFF
>.|TRBJ1-2|TRBV5-6|TRBD1|15
TGTGCCAGCAGCGACTCGGGACAGGGGATCTATGGCTACACCTTC
CASSDSGQGIYGYTF
>.|TRBJ1-3|TRBV5-1|TRBD1|15
TGCGCCAGCAGCTTCGACAGGGGGCTGAGAAACACCATATATTTT
CASSFDRGLRNTIYF
>.|TRBJ1-2|TRBV5-1|.|15
TGCGCCAGCAGCTTGGCCCCAGGGACATACTATGGCTACACCTTC
CASSLAPGTYYGYTF
>few|TRBJ2-7|TRBV7-2|.|14
TGTGCCAGCAGCTTTTCGGCGGGCAGCTACGAGCAGTACTTC
CASSFSAGSYEQYF
>.|TRBJ2-7|TRBV7-6|.|13
TGTGCCAGCAGCTTAGGCAGGGGCGGTGAGCAGTACTTC
CASSLGRGGEQYF
>.|TRBJ1-2|TRBV28|TRBD1|16
TGTGCCAGCAGGCTCCCCCCGGGACAGGGGGCTTATGGCTACACCTTC
CASRLPPGQGAYGYTF
>.|TRBJ1-4|TRBV25-1|TRBD1|16
TGTGCCAGCAGTGAGAGATCGACAGGGCGGAATGAAAAACTGTTTTTT
CASSERSTGRNEKLFF
>.|TRBJ2-7|TRBV5-1|TRBD1|14
TGCGCCAGCAGCTTGACAGGGGGCAAAGGCGAGCAGTACTTC
CASSLTGGKGEQYF
>.|TRBJ2-7|TRBV5-4|TRBD1|13
TGTGCCAGCAGCCCGGGACAGGGGGCGACGCAGTACTTC
CASSPGQGATQYF
>.|TRBJ1-2|TRBV7-8|TRBD1|15
TGTGCCAGCAGCTTAGATGGACAGGGGGCGAATGGCTACACCTTC
CASSLDGQGANGYTF
>.|TRBJ1-2|TRBV15|.|13
TGTGCCACCAGCAGAGACAGAACCTATGGCTACACCTTC
CATSRDRTYGYTF
>.|TRBJ1-4|TRBV4-1|.|14
TGCGCCAGCAGCACAACAGGCCGTAATGAAAAACTGTTTTTT
CASSTTGRNEKLFF
>.|TRBJ1-6|TRBV4-1|TRBD1|17
TGCGCCAGCAGCCAAGAACGGGGGACAGGATATAATTCACCCCTCCACTTT
CASSQERGTGYNSPLHF
>.|TRBJ1-3|TRBV11-2|.|15
TGTGCCAGCACCTTAACCGCGGACTCTGGAAACACCATATATTTT
CASTLTADSGNTIYF
>.|TRBJ1-3|TRBV7-9|.|16
TGTGCCAGCAGCTTGGGACATCAGGGGTATGGAAACACCATATATTTT
CASSLGHQGYGNTIYF
>.|TRBJ2-1|TRBV5-1|.|16
TGCGCCAGCAGCTTGGTTTCGGCGGGGAGTAGCAATGAGCAGTTCTTC
CASSLVSAGSSNEQFF
>.|TRBJ2-4|TRBV11-2|.|15
TGTGCCAGCAGCTTAGTGAGGGATGCCAAAAACATTCAGTACTTC
CASSLVRDAKNIQYF
>.|TRBJ2-1|TRBV6-6|.|15
TGTGCCAGCAGTTACTCTGCAGGCTCCTACAATGAGCAGTTCTTC
CASSYSAGSYNEQFF
>once|TRBJ1-1|TRBV4-3|.|14
TGCGCCAGCAGCCAAGGAGACCCAGGACAAGAAGCTTTCTTT
CASSQGDPGQEAFF
>once|TRBJ2-1|TRBV7-5|.|17
TGTGCCAGAAGCTCCCGGGGGAGGGGGGTTGGTTGCAATGAGCAGTTCTTC
CARSSRGRGVGCNEQFF
>.|TRBJ2-5|TRBV28|TRBD1|14
TGTGCCAGCAGTTTGGACAGGGGGCGAGAGACCCAGTACTTC
CASSLDRGRETQYF
>few|TRBJ1-1|TRBV5-1|TRBD1|11
TGCGCCAGCAGGAGGGACAGTGAAGCTTTCTTT
CASRRDSEAFF
>.|TRBJ2-7|TRBV15|.|15
TGTGCCACCAGCAGAGCTGGGCAGGGGCTGGGGGAGCAGTACTTC
CATSRAGQGLGEQYF
>.|TRBJ1-4|TRBV28|TRBD1|15
TGTGCCAGCAGTTCATCTTGGACAGGGAATGAAAAACTGTTTTTT
CASSSSWTGNEKLFF
>.|TRBJ1-6|TRBV2|TRBD1|15
TGTGCCAGCAGTGAACATAGGACAGGCGGTTCACCCCTCCACTTT
CASSEHRTGGSPLHF
>.|TRBJ2-7|TRBV6-6|TRBD1|16
TGTGCCAGCAGACGGACAGGGGTATTGGGAACCTACGAGCAGTACTTC
CASRRTGVLGTYEQYF
>few|TRBJ1-2|TRBV5-6|.|14
TGTGCCAGCAGCTTGGGTGGACACAGCTATGGCTACACCTTC
CASSLGGHSYGYTF
>.|TRBJ1-2|TRBV7-9|TRBD1|15
TGTGCCAGCAGCCCACCGGGACAGGGAGGGTACGGCTACACCTTC
CASSPPGQGGYGYTF
>.|TRBJ1-6|TRBV7-9|TRBD1|15
TGTGCCAGCAGCTTAGGGGGACAGAGCTTTGTACCCCTCCACTTT
CASSLGGQSFVPLHF
>.|TRBJ2-3|TRBV5-1|TRBD1|16
TGCGCCAGCAGCTTAGACGGACAGGGGGCATCAGATACGCAGTATTTT
CASSLDGQGASDTQYF
>.|TRBJ1-2|TRBV13|.|16
TGTGCCAGCAGCGTAAACCACCAGGGGTCGGGCTATGGCTACACCTTC
CASSVNHQGSGYGYTF
>once|TRBJ2-5|TRBV2|TRBD2|14
TGTGCCAGCAGTGGGGGGGGAGATCAAGAGACCCAGTACTTC
CASSGGGDQETQYF
>.|TRBJ2-1|TRBV7-3|TRBD2|13
TGTGCCAGCAGCTTTAGCGGGGGGAATGAGCAGTTCTTC
CASSFSGGNEQFF
>.|TRBJ1-2|TRBV6-5|.|14
TGTGCCAGCAGTTACTCGAGGGGGTTTGGTGGCTACACCTTC
CASSYSRGFGGYTF
>.|TRBJ1-4|TRBV2|TRBD1|14
TGTGCCATCACGACGGGACAGGGGCCCTTGGAACTGTTTTTT
CAITTGQGPLELFF
>.|TRBJ2-3|TRBV11-1|.|17
TGTGCCAGCAGCTCTCGGGGTCCTGAAGGTCGGGCGGATACGCAGTATTTT
CASSSRGPEGRADTQYF
>.|TRBJ2-1|TRBV4-3|TRBD2|18
TGCGCCAGCAGCCAAGATCTTTGGCGGGGGGGCAAGTACAATGAGCAGTTCTTC
CASSQDLWRGGKYNEQFF
>.|TRBJ1-1|TRBV30|.|19
TGTGCCTGGAGTGCCGGCGGGGGGCCTTCGGCACGAAGGAACACTGAAGCTTTCTTT
CAWSAGGGPSARRNTEAFF
>.|TRBJ1-1|TRBV4-3|.|15
TGCGCCAGCAGCCACCTAGGGGCACCGAACACTGAAGCTTTCTTT
CASSHLGAPNTEAFF
>.|TRBJ1-6|TRBV10-3|.|16
TGTGCCATCAGTGCTCATACCTCGACAGTAGGTTCACCCCTCCACTTT
CAISAHTSTVGSPLHF
>.|TRBJ2-1|TRBV5-6|TRBD2|15
TGTGCCAGCAGCTACTTCCTAGCGGAGCCGAGTGAGCAGTTCTTC
CASSYFLAEPSEQFF
>.|TRBJ2-1|TRBV7-3|TRBD2|14
TGTGCCAGCAGCTCAGATGGGACTAGCGGCAAGCAGTTCTTC
CASSSDGTSGKQFF
>.|TRBJ2-7|TRBV6-1|.|13
TGTGCCAGCAGGCGGGTGGTCGAGTACGAGCAGTACTTC
CASRRVVEYEQYF
>.|TRBJ1-1|TRBV5-1|.|13
TGCGCCAGCGTGGGGGGAGCCAACACTGAAGCTTTCTTT
CASVGGANTEAFF
>.|TRBJ1-4|TRBV28|.|15
TGTGCCAGCAGTTTATTTCTTCCAGGGCAGGAAAAACTGTTTTTT
CASSLFLPGQEKLFF
>.|TRBJ1-2|TRBV29-1|TRBD1|13
TGCAGCGTTGAGGCGGACAGGAATCATGGCTACACCTTC
CSVEADRNHGYTF